In this sample, the clone carrying this TCR beta chain turned up a few times. The sample comes from a study of blood T cells in healthy people across ages. Using a J-beta primer mix together with a sample-barcoded 5' primer, a second PCR was run for roughly 7 to 11 cycles. MiXCR, applied by TCRdb to the 5' RACE reads, yields one record per CDR3 protein. Of 650,000 to 700,000 distinct CDR3 sequences listed, more than 45% are singletons. CDR3 size: 16 residues. CDR1 MNHEY and CDR2 SVGAGI come from the germline V gene. V shed 2 bases and J 11 bases; nucleotides not matched to a gene: 16. This receptor was taken from a woman older than 75 in good health. Sequencing was done on a sample of blood. The rearrangement joins TRBV6-5 to TRBJ2-5; TRBD2 matches 8 bases. CDR3 protein: CASSYPRGGLFYEQYF. The DNA of the CDR3 is TGTGCCAGCAGTTACCCTCGGGGGGGCCTGTTCTATGAGCAGTACTTC.